This is a list of T cell receptor beta chains from one sample in a study of CD8 T cells in Susac syndrome. One entry per CDR3 protein, called by TCRdb with MiXCR from the immunoSEQ multiplex PCR reads. The repertoire includes 80,000 to 90,000 distinct CDR3 sequences, roughly 91% of them detected once, and less than 0.35% sits in the top ten. The sample taken for sequencing was CD8+ T cells from PBMCs. The receptors were sampled from a human donor in good health. Both conserved end residues are part of each CDR3. A D gene is named only where the DNA matches it firmly. A clone size is listed for some rows: how often the clone was seen (once, few, many), or a class if it is expanded.

j_call | d_call | clone_size | v_call | cdr3_aa | cdr3_nt
TRBJ2-5 | TRBD2 | . | TRBV15 | CATSMAGGLETQYF | TGTGCCACCAGCATGGCGGGGGGGCTAGAGACCCAGTACTTC
TRBJ2-3 | . | once | TRBV13 | CASSGDGQEQYF | TGTGCCAGCAGTGGTGACGGTCAGGAGCAGTATTTT
TRBJ1-1 | . | . | TRBV6-1 | CASSVNAGEAFF | TGTGCCAGCAGTGTGAACGCGGGGGAAGCTTTCTTT
TRBJ2-1 | TRBD2 | . | TRBV3-1 | CASSGDERGTSSYNEQFF | TGTGCCAGCAGCGGCGACGAGCGGGGGACAAGCTCCTACAATGAGCAGTTCTTC
TRBJ2-2 | . | . | TRBV25-1 | CASSSGVGELFF | TGTGCCAGCAGTTCAGGAGTGGGGGAGCTGTTTTTT
TRBJ2-3 | . | . | TRBV9 | CASSGPIAPLSRTDTQYF | TGTGCCAGCAGCGGCCCAATTGCCCCCCTCTCACGGACAGATACGCAGTATTTT
TRBJ2-7 | . | few | TRBV7-9 | CASSLGPGAHEQYF | TGTGCCAGCAGCTTGGGCCCAGGGGCCCACGAGCAGTACTTC
TRBJ2-3 | . | . | TRBV10-2 | CASRGPSGQYF | TGCGCCAGCAGAGGTCCCTCTGGGCAGTATTTT
TRBJ1-5 | . | . | TRBV4-2 | CASSSYREGDQPQHF | TGTGCCAGCAGCTCCTACAGGGAGGGGGATCAGCCCCAGCATTTT
TRBJ1-2 | . | . | TRBV10-2 | CASGDTPWYGYTF | TGCGCCAGCGGGGACACCCCCTGGTATGGCTACACCTTC
TRBJ1-2 | TRBD1 | . | TRBV7-9 | CASSLATGGHGYTF | TGTGCCAGCAGCTTAGCGACAGGGGGCCATGGCTACACCTTC
TRBJ1-6 | . | once | TRBV4-1 | CASSQDIQGQRNSPLHF | TGCGCCAGCAGCCAAGATATCCAGGGACAAAGGAATTCACCCCTCCACTTT
TRBJ2-7 | . | . | TRBV29-1 | CSVGKGPYEQYF | TGCAGCGTTGGCAAAGGGCCCTACGAGCAGTACTTC
TRBJ2-7 | . | . | TRBV19 | CASSMVGPIYEQYF | TGTGCCAGTAGTATGGTGGGGCCTATCTACGAGCAGTACTTC
TRBJ2-5 | . | . | TRBV5-6 | CASSLTDQETQYF | TGTGCCAGCAGCTTGACGGACCAAGAGACCCAGTACTTC
TRBJ2-2 | . | . | TRBV9 | CASSADRLTGELFF | TGTGCCAGCAGCGCCGACAGGCTGACCGGGGAGCTGTTTTTT
TRBJ1-5 | . | . | TRBV6-6 | CASSHGGVNQPQHF | TGTGCCAGCAGCCACGGGGGCGTCAATCAGCCCCAGCATTTT
TRBJ1-1 | . | . | TRBV20-1 | CSARLNTEAFF | TGCAGTGCTCGCCTCAACACTGAAGCTTTCTTT
TRBJ2-2 | . | . | TRBV9 | CASSVAVGAFGELFF | TGTGCCAGCAGCGTAGCGGTAGGGGCCTTCGGAGAGCTGTTTTTT
TRBJ2-5 | . | . | TRBV20-1 | CSARGDSGQQETQYF | TGCAGTGCTAGGGGCGATAGCGGACAACAAGAGACCCAGTACTTC
TRBJ2-3 | TRBD2 | . | TRBV29-1 | CSVGASGGEAKDTQYF | TGCAGCGTTGGAGCTAGCGGGGGGGAAGCTAAAGATACGCAGTATTTT
TRBJ2-7 | . | . | TRBV7-8 | CASSLNSPYEQYF | TGTGCCAGCAGCTTAAACAGTCCCTACGAGCAGTACTTC
TRBJ2-2 | TRBD2 | . | TRBV9 | CASSAASGGNTGELFF | TGTGCCAGCAGCGCCGCTAGCGGAGGGAACACCGGGGAGCTGTTTTTT
TRBJ2-7 | TRBD1 | . | TRBV5-4 | CASSSGTGGPYEQYF | TGTGCCAGCAGCTCCGGGACAGGAGGGCCCTACGAGCAGTACTTC
TRBJ1-2 | TRBD1 | . | TRBV7-8 | CASSSPDRGDYGYTF | TGTGCCAGCAGCTCTCCCGACAGGGGGGACTATGGCTACACCTTC
TRBJ1-5 | . | . | TRBV2 | CASSDRQEPNQPQHF | TGTGCCAGCAGTGATAGGCAGGAGCCCAATCAGCCCCAGCATTTT
TRBJ2-2 | . | . | TRBV19 | CASSLVGGELFF | TGTGCCAGTAGTTTGGTGGGCGGGGAGCTGTTTTTT
TRBJ2-5 | . | . | TRBV29-1 | CSLGQETQYF | TGCAGCTTGGGACAAGAGACCCAGTACTTC
TRBJ2-1 | TRBD1 | . | TRBV6-1 | CASSEKGQGWDEQFF | TGTGCCAGCAGTGAAAAGGGACAGGGATGGGATGAGCAGTTCTTC
TRBJ1-1 | . | . | TRBV5-1 | CASSFTGRDAEAFF | TGCGCCAGCAGCTTCACAGGGAGGGACGCTGAAGCTTTCTTT
TRBJ2-7 | . | . | TRBV20-1 | CSAQITGEQYF | TGCAGTGCTCAGATTACGGGTGAGCAGTACTTC
TRBJ2-5 | TRBD1 | . | TRBV7-2 | CASSTPGQGTRETQYF | TGTGCCAGCAGCACCCCGGGACAGGGGACCAGGGAGACCCAGTACTTC
TRBJ1-2 | . | . | TRBV20-1 | CTAGEGPTYGYTF | TGCACCGCAGGAGAGGGGCCTACCTATGGCTACACCTTC
TRBJ2-3 | . | . | TRBV25-1 | CASSGGKTFIVDTQYF | TGTGCCAGCAGTGGGGGGAAAACATTTATTGTGGATACGCAGTATTTT
TRBJ2-4 | . | . | TRBV5-8 | CASSLGQGKNIQYF | TGTGCCAGCAGCTTGGGGCAGGGCAAAAACATTCAGTACTTC
TRBJ2-1 | . | . | TRBV7-8 | CASSLVVGTQFF | TGTGCCAGCAGCTTAGTAGTTGGGACGCAGTTCTTC
TRBJ2-3 | TRBD1 | once | TRBV6-1 | CASSLRDRGWATDTQYF | TGTGCCAGCTCCCTTCGGGACAGGGGTTGGGCAACAGATACGCAGTATTTT
TRBJ2-7 | TRBD1 | . | TRBV13 | CASSLGGQGAWAYEQYF | TGTGCCAGCAGCTTAGGGGGACAGGGGGCTTGGGCGTACGAGCAGTACTTC
TRBJ1-6 | TRBD1 | . | TRBV6-1 | CASVERTGAFYNSPLHF | TGTGCCAGCGTCGAACGGACAGGGGCCTTCTATAATTCACCCCTCCACTTT
TRBJ2-5 | . | . | TRBV9 | CASSVGQTSHQETQYF | TGTGCCAGCAGCGTCGGACAGACATCACACCAAGAGACCCAGTACTTC
TRBJ2-7 | TRBD2 | . | TRBV4-1 | CASSLRTSGFYEQYF | TGCGCCAGCAGCCTCCGGACTAGCGGCTTCTACGAGCAGTACTTC
TRBJ1-1 | . | . | TRBV2 | CASSESPNTEAFF | TGTGCCAGCAGTGAATCCCCGAACACTGAAGCTTTCTTT
TRBJ2-1 | . | . | TRBV20-1 | CSARLVTEQFF | TGCAGTGCTAGACTAGTAACTGAGCAGTTCTTC
TRBJ1-4 | . | once | TRBV11-2 | CASSVTRGEKLFF | TGTGCCAGCAGCGTCACAAGAGGGGAAAAACTGTTTTTT
TRBJ2-7 | . | . | TRBV29-1 | CSVEGREGAAYEQYF | TGCAGCGTTGAAGGCAGGGAGGGGGCGGCCTACGAGCAGTACTTC
TRBJ2-7 | . | . | TRBV29-1 | CSVSYGGIGPYEQYF | TGCAGCGTTTCCTATGGGGGGATCGGGCCCTACGAGCAGTACTTC
TRBJ1-2 | . | . | TRBV5-1 | CASSPLNGGLDGYTF | TGCGCCAGCAGCCCCCTTAATGGGGGTCTCGATGGCTACACCTTC
TRBJ1-6 | TRBD1 | . | TRBV10-3 | CAISDPGRGQSGIGGSPLHF | TGTGCCATCAGTGACCCAGGTCGGGGACAGAGTGGAATAGGAGGATCACCCCTCCACTTT
TRBJ1-5 | TRBD1 | . | TRBV19 | CASSIEGTGQPQHF | TGTGCCAGTAGTATAGAGGGGACAGGACAGCCCCAGCATTTT